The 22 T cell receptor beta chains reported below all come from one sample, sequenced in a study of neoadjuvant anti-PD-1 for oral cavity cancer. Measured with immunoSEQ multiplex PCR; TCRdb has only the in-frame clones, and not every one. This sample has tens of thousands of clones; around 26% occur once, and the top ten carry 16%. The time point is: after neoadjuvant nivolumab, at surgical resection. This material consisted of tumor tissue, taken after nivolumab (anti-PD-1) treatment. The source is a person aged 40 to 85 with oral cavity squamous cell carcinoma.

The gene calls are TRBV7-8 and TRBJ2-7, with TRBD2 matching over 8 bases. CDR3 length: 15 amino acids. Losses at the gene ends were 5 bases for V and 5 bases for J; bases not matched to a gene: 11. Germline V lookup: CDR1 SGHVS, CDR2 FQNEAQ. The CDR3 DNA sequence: TGTGCCAGCAGCCACGAAGCGGGAGTAGTCGACGAGCAGTACTTC. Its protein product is CASSHEAGVVDEQYF. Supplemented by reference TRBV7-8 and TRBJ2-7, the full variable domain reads GAGVSQSPRYKVAKRGQDVALRCDPISGHVSLFWYQQALGQGPEFLTYFQNEAQLDKSGLPSDRFFAERPEGSVSTLKIQRTQQEDSAVYLCASSHEAGVVDEQYFGPGTRLTVT.

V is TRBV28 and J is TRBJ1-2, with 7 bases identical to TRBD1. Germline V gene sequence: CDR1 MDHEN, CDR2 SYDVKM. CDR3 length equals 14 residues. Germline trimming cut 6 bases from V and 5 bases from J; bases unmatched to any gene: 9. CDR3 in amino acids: CASSLQGSVYGYTF. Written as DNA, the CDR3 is TGTGCCAGCAGCCTACAGGGGTCAGTGTATGGCTACACCTTC.

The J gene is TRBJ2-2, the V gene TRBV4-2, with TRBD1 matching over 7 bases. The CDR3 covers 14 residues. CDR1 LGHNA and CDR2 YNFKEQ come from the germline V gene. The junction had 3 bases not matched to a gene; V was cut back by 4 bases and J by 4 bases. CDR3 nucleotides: TGTGCCAGCAGCCCAGAGGGGGCCACCGGGGAGCTGTTTTTT. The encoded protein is CASSPEGATGELFF.

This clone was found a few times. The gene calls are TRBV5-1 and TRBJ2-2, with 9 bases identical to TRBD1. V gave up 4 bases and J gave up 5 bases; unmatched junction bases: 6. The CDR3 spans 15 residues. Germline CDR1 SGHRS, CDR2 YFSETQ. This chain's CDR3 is CASSPGQGRTGELFF. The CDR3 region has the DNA TGCGCCAGCAGCCCGGGACAGGGTCGTACCGGGGAGCTGTTTTTT.

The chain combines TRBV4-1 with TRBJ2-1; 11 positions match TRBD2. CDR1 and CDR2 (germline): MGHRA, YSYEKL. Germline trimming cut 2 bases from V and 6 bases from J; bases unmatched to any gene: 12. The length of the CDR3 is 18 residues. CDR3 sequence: CASSQKGPLGTSGNEQFF. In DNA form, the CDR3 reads TGCGCCAGCAGCCAAAAAGGTCCACTCGGGACTAGCGGCAATGAGCAGTTCTTC.

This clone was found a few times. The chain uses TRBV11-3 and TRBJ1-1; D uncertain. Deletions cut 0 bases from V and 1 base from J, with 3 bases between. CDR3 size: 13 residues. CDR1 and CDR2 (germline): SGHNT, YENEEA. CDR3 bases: TGTGCCAGCAGCTTAGAGTGGAACACTGAAGCTTTCTTT. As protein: CASSLEWNTEAFF. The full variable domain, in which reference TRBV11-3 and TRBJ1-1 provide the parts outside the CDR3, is EAGVVQSPRYKIIEKKQPVAFWCNPISGHNTLYWYLQNLGQGPELLIRYENEEAVDDSQLPKDRFSAERLKGVDSTLKIQPAELGDSAVYLCASSLEWNTEAFFGQGTRLTVV.

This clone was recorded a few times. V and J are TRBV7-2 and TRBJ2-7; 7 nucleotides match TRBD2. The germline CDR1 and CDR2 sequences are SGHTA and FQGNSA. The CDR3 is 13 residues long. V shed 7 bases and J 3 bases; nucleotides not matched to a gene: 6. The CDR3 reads CASTLQRGYEQYF. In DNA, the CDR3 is TGTGCCAGCACTCTCCAGCGGGGCTACGAGCAGTACTTC.

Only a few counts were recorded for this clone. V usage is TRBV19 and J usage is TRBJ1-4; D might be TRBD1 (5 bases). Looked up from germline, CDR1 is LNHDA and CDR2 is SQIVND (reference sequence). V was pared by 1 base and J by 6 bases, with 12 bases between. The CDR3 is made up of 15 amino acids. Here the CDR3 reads CASSIGGGIHEKLFF. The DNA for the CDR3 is TGTGCCAGTAGTATAGGCGGGGGGATCCATGAAAAACTGTTTTTT.

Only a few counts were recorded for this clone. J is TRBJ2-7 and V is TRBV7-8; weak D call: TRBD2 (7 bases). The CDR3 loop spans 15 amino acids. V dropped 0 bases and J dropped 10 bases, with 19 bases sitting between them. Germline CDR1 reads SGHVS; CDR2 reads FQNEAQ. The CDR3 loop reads CASSLATSGDTKQYF. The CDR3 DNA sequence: TGTGCCAGCAGCTTAGCCACCAGCGGGGACACGAAACAGTACTTC.

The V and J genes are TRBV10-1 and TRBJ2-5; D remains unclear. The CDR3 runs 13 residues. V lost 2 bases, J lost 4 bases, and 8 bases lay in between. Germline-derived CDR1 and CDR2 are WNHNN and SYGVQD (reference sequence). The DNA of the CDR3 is TGCGCCAGCAGTGAGGGTTGGGGAGAGACCCAGTACTTC. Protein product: CASSEGWGETQYF.

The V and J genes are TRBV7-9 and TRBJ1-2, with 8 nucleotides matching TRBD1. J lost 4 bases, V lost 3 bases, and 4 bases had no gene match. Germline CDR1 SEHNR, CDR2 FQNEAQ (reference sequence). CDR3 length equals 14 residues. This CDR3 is CASSFGDRIYGYTF. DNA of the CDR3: TGTGCCAGCAGCTTCGGGGACAGGATCTATGGCTACACCTTC. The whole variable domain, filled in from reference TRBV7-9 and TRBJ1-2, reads DTGVSQNPRHKITKRGQNVTFRCDPISEHNRLYWYRQTLGQGPEFLTYFQNEAQLEKSRLLSDRFSAERPKGSFSTLEIQRTEQGDSAMYLCASSFGDRIYGYTFGSGTRLTVV.

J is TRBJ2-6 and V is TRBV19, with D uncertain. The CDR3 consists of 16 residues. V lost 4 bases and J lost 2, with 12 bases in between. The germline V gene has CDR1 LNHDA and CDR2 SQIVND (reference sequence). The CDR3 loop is CASSSPSRPGANVLTF. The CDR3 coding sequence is TGTGCCAGTAGTAGCCCCTCCCGGCCTGGGGCCAACGTCCTGACTTTC. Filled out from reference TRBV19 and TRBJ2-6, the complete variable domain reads DGGITQSPKYLFRKEGQNVTLSCEQNLNHDAMYWYRQDPGQGLRLIYYSQIVNDFQKGDIAEGYSVSREKKESFPLTVTSAQKNPTAFYLCASSSPSRPGANVLTFGAGSRLTVL.

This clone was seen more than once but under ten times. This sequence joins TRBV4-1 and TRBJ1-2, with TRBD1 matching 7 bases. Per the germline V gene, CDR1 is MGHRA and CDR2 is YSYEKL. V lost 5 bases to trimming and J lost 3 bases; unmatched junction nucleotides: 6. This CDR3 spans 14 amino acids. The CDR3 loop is CASSEEQGYYGYTF. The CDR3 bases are TGCGCCAGCAGCGAGGAACAGGGGTACTATGGCTACACCTTC.

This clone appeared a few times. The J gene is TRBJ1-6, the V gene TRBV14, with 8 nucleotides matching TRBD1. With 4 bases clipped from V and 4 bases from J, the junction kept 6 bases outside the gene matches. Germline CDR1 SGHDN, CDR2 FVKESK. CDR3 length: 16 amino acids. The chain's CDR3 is CASSRTGPDYNSPLHF. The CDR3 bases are TGTGCCAGCAGCCGGACAGGGCCGGATTATAATTCACCCCTCCACTTT. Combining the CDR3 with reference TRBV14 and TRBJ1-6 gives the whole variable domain EAGVTQFPSHSVIEKGQTVTLRCDPISGHDNLYWYRRVMGKEIKFLLHFVKESKQDESGMPNNRFLAERTGGTYSTLKVQPAELEDSGVYFCASSRTGPDYNSPLHFGNGTRLTVT.

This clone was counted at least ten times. Here the CDR3 DNA reads TGTGCCAGCAGCGTCGGAGGGAAGAACACCGGGGAGCTGTTTTTT. Protein product: CASSVGGKNTGELFF. The V gene is TRBV9, the J gene TRBJ2-2; possible D gene TRBD2, 6 bases. Germline CDR1 is SGDLS and CDR2 is YYNGEE. Between the trimmed V and J ends, which lost 2 bases and 1 base, there was a span of 9 bases. There are 15 residues in the CDR3.

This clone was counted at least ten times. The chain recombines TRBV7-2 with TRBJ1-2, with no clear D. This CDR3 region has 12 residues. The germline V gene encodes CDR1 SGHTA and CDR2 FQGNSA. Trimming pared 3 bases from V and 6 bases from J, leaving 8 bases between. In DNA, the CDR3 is TGTGCCAGCAGCTTGATATTAAATGGCTACACCTTC. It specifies CASSLILNGYTF.

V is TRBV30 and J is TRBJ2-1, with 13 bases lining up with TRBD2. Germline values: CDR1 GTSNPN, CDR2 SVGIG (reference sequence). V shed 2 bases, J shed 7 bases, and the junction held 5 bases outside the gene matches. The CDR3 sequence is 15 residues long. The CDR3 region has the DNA TGTGCCTGGAGTAGACTAGCGGGGGGCACGAATGAGCAGTTCTTC. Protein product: CAWSRLAGGTNEQFF.

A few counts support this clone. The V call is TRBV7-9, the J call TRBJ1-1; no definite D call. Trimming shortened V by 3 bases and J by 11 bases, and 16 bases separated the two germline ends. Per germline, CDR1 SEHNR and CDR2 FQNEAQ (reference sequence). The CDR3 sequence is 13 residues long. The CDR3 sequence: CASSFGYLEDAFF. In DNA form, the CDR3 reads TGTGCCAGCAGCTTCGGATATCTGGAGGACGCTTTCTTT. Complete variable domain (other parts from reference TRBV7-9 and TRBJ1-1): DTGVSQNPRHKITKRGQNVTFRCDPISEHNRLYWYRQTLGQGPEFLTYFQNEAQLEKSRLLSDRFSAERPKGSFSTLEIQRTEQGDSAMYLCASSFGYLEDAFFGQGTRLTVV.

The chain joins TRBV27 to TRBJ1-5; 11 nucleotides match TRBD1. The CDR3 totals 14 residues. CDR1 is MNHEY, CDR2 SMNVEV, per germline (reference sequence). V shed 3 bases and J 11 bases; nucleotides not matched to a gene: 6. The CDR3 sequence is CASSFGTGGLTQHF. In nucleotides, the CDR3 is TGTGCCAGCAGTTTCGGGACAGGGGGGTTGACCCAGCATTTT.

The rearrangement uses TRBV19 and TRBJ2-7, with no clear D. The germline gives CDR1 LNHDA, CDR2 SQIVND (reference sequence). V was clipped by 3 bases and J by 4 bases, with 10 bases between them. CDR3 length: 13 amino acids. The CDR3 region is CASSIGLGYEQYF. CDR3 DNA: TGTGCCAGTAGTATTGGGCTGGGGTACGAGCAGTACTTC.

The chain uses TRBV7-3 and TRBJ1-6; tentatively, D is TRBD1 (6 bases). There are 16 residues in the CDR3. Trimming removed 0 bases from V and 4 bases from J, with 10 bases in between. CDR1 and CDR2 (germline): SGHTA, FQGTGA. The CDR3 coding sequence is TGTGCCAGCAGCTTAACCGGGGACATGTATAATTCACCCCTCCACTTT. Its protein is CASSLTGDMYNSPLHF.

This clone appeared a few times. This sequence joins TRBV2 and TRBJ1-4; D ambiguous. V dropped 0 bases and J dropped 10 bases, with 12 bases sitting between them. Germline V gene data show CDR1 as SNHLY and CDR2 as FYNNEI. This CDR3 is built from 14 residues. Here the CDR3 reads CASSEARQVGKLFF. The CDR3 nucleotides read TGTGCCAGCAGTGAAGCGCGTCAGGTCGGAAAACTGTTTTTT.